The following is a T cell receptor beta chain sequence with its context. This entry comes from a study of blood T cell repertoires in COVID-19. The CDR3 length is 14 residues. Germline V gives CDR1 LGHDT, CDR2 YNNKEL (reference sequence). Trimming cost V 3 bases and J 5 bases, with 13 bases left between them. Repertoires were generated with immunoSEQ multiplex PCR, while TCRdb's copy carries only in-frame clones and drops some. Of fewer than 200,000 clones listed, approximately 84% are singletons. The rearrangement joins TRBV3-1 (or the pseudogene TRBV3-2) to TRBJ1-1, with TRBD1 as a possible D gene (6 bases). The TCR originated in an older man with active or convalescent COVID-19. The specimen was peripheral blood. CDR3 in DNA: TGTGCCAGCAGCCAGGGGGGGCCCCGGACTGAAGCTTTCTTT. It yields the protein CASSQGGPRTEAFF.